This is a list of T cell receptor beta chains from one sample in a study of blood T cells in healthy people across ages. MiXCR, run by TCRdb on the 5' RACE reads, gives a single entry per CDR3 protein. In the table there are 1.5 million to 2 million distinct CDR3 sequences, roughly 28% of which are singletons. The sequenced material came from blood. These receptors all stem from a woman aged 30 to 39 in good health. CDR3s include the opening cysteine and the closing phenylalanine or tryptophan. A D gene is named only where the DNA matches it firmly. A clone size is listed for some rows: how often the clone was seen (once, few, many), or a class if it is expanded.

TRBV11-2	TRBJ2-7	few	.	TGTGGCAGCAGCCCCACCACCTACGAGCAGTACTTC	CGSSPTTYEQYF
TRBV6-2/TRBV6-3	TRBJ1-2	few	TRBD1	TGTGCCAGCAGGGACAGGGACCCTTATGGCTACACCTTC	CASRDRDPYGYTF
TRBV7-2	TRBJ2-3	many	TRBD2	TGTGCCAGCAGATCAACTAGCGGGAGAAGCACAGATACGCAGTATTTT	CASRSTSGRSTDTQYF
TRBV7-9	TRBJ2-5	many	.	TGTGCCAGCAGTTTATGGGGGAAAGAGACCCAGTACTTC	CASSLWGKETQYF
TRBV30	TRBJ2-5	few	TRBD2	TGTGCCTGGAGTCCCGGACTAGCAGGAGAGACCCAGTACTTC	CAWSPGLAGETQYF
TRBV5-1	TRBJ2-5	few	.	TGTGCCAGCAGCTCCGGGACCCAGAAAGAGACCCAGTACTTC	CASSSGTQKETQYF
TRBV7-6	TRBJ2-7	many	TRBD1	TGTGCCAGCAGCTGGGGACAGAACAACTACGAGCAGTACTTC	CASSWGQNNYEQYF
TRBV27	TRBJ1-1	.	TRBD1	TGTGCCAGCAGTTCCCTGGACAGGGGGGGGAACACTGAAGCTTTCTTT	CASSSLDRGGNTEAFF
TRBV5-6	TRBJ2-5	few	TRBD2	TGTGCCAGCAGCCCGCGAAGACTAGCGGGAGGAGAGACCCAGTACTTC	CASSPRRLAGGETQYF
TRBV28	TRBJ2-1	.	.	TGTGCCAGCAGTTTATTTGGGGCAGGGTCAAATGAGCAGTTCTTC	CASSLFGAGSNEQFF
TRBV7-3	TRBJ2-3	few	.	TGTGCCAGCAGCTTAACCCCCCCCGTAGATACGCAGTATTTT	CASSLTPPVDTQYF
TRBV6-1	TRBJ1-4	few	.	TGTGCCAGCAGTGATTGGACAGACGAAAAACTGTTTTTT	CASSDWTDEKLFF
TRBV25-1	TRBJ2-5	few	TRBD1	TGTGCCAGCATCCGGACAGGGATAATGGAGACCCAGTACTTC	CASIRTGIMETQYF
TRBV20-1	TRBJ1-6	.	TRBD1	TGCCCCAGGGGGACAGAGAATTCACCCCTCCACTTT	CPRGTENSPLHF
TRBV5-1	TRBJ2-7	.	TRBD1	TGCGCCAGCAGCTTGGTTGACAGGGAGTGGAACTTC	CASSLVDREWNF
TRBV7-8	TRBJ2-7	few	.	TGTGCCAGCATCTTCGGTGGATGGTTAGCGGAGATGCCCAACGAGCAGTACTTC	CASIFGGWLAEMPNEQYF
TRBV20-1	TRBJ2-1	few	.	TGCAGTGCTCGAACTCCCAGCGGTCCCCGCACCGAGCAGTTCTTC	CSARTPSGPRTEQFF
TRBV29-1	TRBJ2-5	.	.	TGCAGCGTTCGATTTGAGGAGACCCAGTACTTC	CSVRFEETQYF
TRBV7-9	TRBJ2-7	.	.	TGTGCCAGCAGCTTAGTCACCCCACCGGGCGAGCAGTACTTC	CASSLVTPPGEQYF
TRBV20-1	TRBJ2-7	many	TRBD1	TGCAGTGCTAGATTGGGACAGGGTATGCGGGAGCAGTACTTC	CSARLGQGMREQYF
TRBV5-5	TRBJ2-7	once	.	TGTGCCAGCAGCCCCATCCCGTGGGGGCAAAGCTACGAGCAGTACTTC	CASSPIPWGQSYEQYF
TRBV4-3	TRBJ2-2	.	TRBD1	TGCGCCAGCAGCGCTCGGGACAGGCGGACCGGGGAGCTGTTTTTT	CASSARDRRTGELFF
TRBV5-6	TRBJ2-7	.	.	TGTGCCAGCAGCCTTGGGGGTCAGGGATTTCACAATGAGCAGTACTTC	CASSLGGQGFHNEQYF
TRBV10-2	TRBJ2-3	many	.	TGTGCCAGCAGTGAATCGGGGACCGATACGCAGTATTTT	CASSESGTDTQYF
TRBV11-3	TRBJ2-1	few	.	TGTGCCAGCAGCTTAGGGGAAACTCCGGGCCAGCAGTTCTTC	CASSLGETPGQQFF
TRBV6-5	TRBJ2-5	.	.	TGTGCCAGCAGTTACGGGGACTTCGAGGGGACCCAGTACTTC	CASSYGDFEGTQYF
TRBV20-1	TRBJ2-1	.	.	TGCAGTGCTAGAGATCTACTAAACTCCTACAATGAGCAGTTCTTC	CSARDLLNSYNEQFF
TRBV4-1	TRBJ2-7	many	.	TGCGCCAGCAGACCCCTAGGGGGGACTACCTACGAGCAGTACTTC	CASRPLGGTTYEQYF
TRBV7-8	TRBJ2-3	.	.	TGTGCCAGCAGCTATAGGGTAGTGGTGAACACAGATACGCAGTATTTT	CASSYRVVVNTDTQYF